This entry lists 28 T cell receptor beta chains sequenced from one sample in a study of blood T cell repertoires in COVID-19. Some clones are missing from TCRdb's copy, which holds only in-frame ones; the method was immunoSEQ multiplex PCR. The sample shows about 360,000 clones, 70% to 90% of them seen only once. The source material was peripheral blood. The receptors stem from a human donor in a cohort sampled during active COVID-19.

The rearrangement uses TRBV28 and TRBJ1-5, with TRBD1 as a possible D gene (6 bases). Germline loops: CDR1 MDHEN, CDR2 SYDVKM. The CDR3 loop spans 16 amino acids. The V end lost 3 bases, the J end lost 0 bases, and 12 bases lay between the germline ends. CDR3 in amino acids: CASSFAGGRSNQPQHF. DNA of the CDR3: TGTGCCAGCAGTTTTGCGGGGGGCCGTAGCAATCAGCCCCAGCATTTT.

This chain joins TRBV30 and TRBJ1-2; D is possibly TRBD1 (6 bases). The V and J ends lost 0 bases and 0 bases respectively, with 11 bases between them. The CDR3 is made up of 15 amino acids. The V gene's germline CDR1 is GTSNPN and CDR2 SVGIG (reference sequence). The CDR3 here is CAWSVQDSPNYGYTF. The CDR3 nucleotides read TGTGCCTGGAGTGTACAGGACAGCCCTAACTATGGCTACACCTTC.

The chain has TRBV7-9 and TRBJ2-5, with 7 bases identical to TRBD2. J gave up 7 bases and V 1 base, and 3 bases lay outside the gene matches. The CDR3 has 13 amino acids. Germline V gives CDR1 SEHNR, CDR2 FQNEAQ (reference sequence). The chain's CDR3 is CASSLGGRGTQYF. The CDR3 DNA reads TGTGCCAGCAGCTTAGGCGGGAGAGGGACCCAGTACTTC.

This clone has just a few counts. The rearrangement links TRBV7-3 to TRBJ2-2, with a possible D match to TRBD1 (6 bases). The germline V gene has CDR1 SGHTA and CDR2 FQGTGA. The CDR3 has 15 amino acids. Trimming removed 4 bases from V and 4 bases from J, with 13 bases in between. CDR3 DNA: TGTGCCAGCAGCTCACAGGGATTTGGCACCGGGGAGCTGTTTTTT. Amino acid sequence: CASSSQGFGTGELFF. The whole variable domain, filled in from reference TRBV7-3 and TRBJ2-2, reads GAGVSQTPSNKVTEKGKYVELRCDPISGHTALYWYRQSLGQGPEFLIYFQGTGAADDSGLPNDRFFAVRPEGSVSTLKIQRTERGDSAVYLCASSSQGFGTGELFFGEGSRLTVL.

This sequence joins TRBV30 and TRBJ1-4; D might be TRBD1 (6 bases). V lost 0 bases and J 7 bases, leaving 12 bases between the germline ends. The CDR3 has 14 residues. CDR1 is GTSNPN and CDR2 is SVGIG in the germline V gene (reference sequence). The CDR3 sequence: CAWSVGGESEKLFF. The CDR3, as DNA: TGTGCCTGGAGTGTAGGGGGGGAGAGTGAAAAACTGTTTTTT.

This chain joins TRBV7-9 and TRBJ2-1; TRBD1 might be the D (8 bases). The V and J ends lost 5 bases and 9 bases respectively, with 20 bases between them. This CDR3 spans 15 amino acids. Germline-derived CDR1 and CDR2 are SEHNR and FQNEAQ (reference sequence). The DNA of the CDR3 is TGTGCCAGCAGCCAGGGAGGGGCAGGGGGCGGTGAGCAGTTCTTC. Amino acid sequence: CASSQGGAGGGEQFF.

The rearrangement joins TRBV9 to TRBJ1-3; D is unclear. The CDR3 is 16 amino acids. The V end lost 0 bases, the J end lost 3 bases, and 13 bases lay between the germline ends. From germline, CDR1 is SGDLS and CDR2 YYNGEE. CDR3 in amino acids: CASSVGGDQDGNTIYF. For the CDR3, the DNA is TGTGCCAGCAGCGTAGGAGGAGATCAAGATGGAAACACCATATATTTT.

The chain couples TRBV5-1 to TRBJ1-3, with a possible D match to TRBD1 (6 bases). The CDR3 sequence is 15 residues long. Trimming stripped 4 bases from V and 0 bases from J, with 11 bases between. Germline loops: CDR1 SGHRS, CDR2 YFSETQ. In DNA, the CDR3 is TGCGCCAGCAGCCCGGACAGAGACTCTGGAAACACCATATATTTT. It is translated as CASSPDRDSGNTIYF. Full variable domain (remainder filled in from reference TRBV5-1 and TRBJ1-3): KAGVTQTPRYLIKTRGQQVTLSCSPISGHRSVSWYQQTPGQGLQFLFEYFSETQRNKGNFPGRFSGRQFSNSRSEMNVSTLELGDSALYLCASSPDRDSGNTIYFGEGSWLTVV.

This clone appeared once. The CDR3 sequence is CASSPLAGNSDTQYF. CDR3 DNA: TGTGCCAGCTCACCACTAGCGGGAAATTCAGATACGCAGTATTTT. The V call is TRBV18, the J call TRBJ2-3; 8 bases align to TRBD2. The CDR3 extends over 15 amino acids. V shed 1 base and J 4 bases; nucleotides not matched to a gene: 4. Germline V lookup: CDR1 KGHSH, CDR2 LQKENI.

The V and J genes are TRBV6-5 and TRBJ2-1; D is perhaps TRBD2 (5 bases). The CDR3 length is 14 residues. Trimming removed 8 bases at V and 6 bases at J, with 17 bases between. Per the germline V gene, CDR1 is MNHEY and CDR2 is SVGAGI. CDR3 bases: TGTGCCAGCCTTAGAGGGTATCTCAGCAATGAGCAGTTCTTC. It yields the protein CASLRGYLSNEQFF.

The V gene is TRBV3-1 (or the pseudogene TRBV3-2), the J gene TRBJ2-7; TRBD1 aligns across 7 bases. After removal of 1 base from V and 6 bases from J, the junction contained 9 bases not matched to a gene. The CDR3 has 15 residues. Germline CDR1 LGHDT, CDR2 YNNKEL (reference sequence). The CDR3 coding sequence is TGTGCCAGCAGCCAAGCGGACGAACAGGGGTCCGAGCAGTACTTC. Its protein product is CASSQADEQGSEQYF.

This clone has more than one count but fewer than ten. The chain links TRBV29-1 to TRBJ1-2; 10 nucleotides line up with TRBD1. The CDR3 is made up of 15 amino acids. J gave up 3 bases and V 4 bases, and 8 bases lay outside the gene matches. Germline assignment: CDR1 SQVTM and CDR2 ANQGSEA. CDR3 in DNA: TGCAGCGTTGGGGACAGGGGTCGGTCGGACTATGGCTACACCTTC. Residues: CSVGDRGRSDYGYTF.

This rearrangement joins TRBV19 to TRBJ2-7; 14 bases line up with TRBD2. J lost 4 bases, V lost 5 bases, and 7 bases had no gene match. This CDR3 has 16 residues. Germline loops: CDR1 LNHDA, CDR2 SQIVND (reference sequence). The CDR3: CASSGPGTSGRYEQYF. DNA for the CDR3: TGTGCCAGTAGTGGGCCCGGGACTAGCGGGAGATACGAGCAGTACTTC.

V and J are TRBV7-3 and TRBJ2-5; D gene ambiguous. CDR3 length: 13 amino acids. Per germline, CDR1 SGHTA and CDR2 FQGTGA. V dropped 1 base and J dropped 5 bases, with 8 bases sitting between them. The CDR3 nucleotides are TGTGCCAGCAGCTTAAATCAACGGGAGACCCAGTACTTC. It encodes CASSLNQRETQYF. The full variable domain, completed using reference TRBV7-3 and TRBJ2-5, is GAGVSQTPSNKVTEKGKYVELRCDPISGHTALYWYRQSLGQGPEFLIYFQGTGAADDSGLPNDRFFAVRPEGSVSTLKIQRTERGDSAVYLCASSLNQRETQYFGPGTRLLVL.

V usage is TRBV5-4 and J usage is TRBJ1-6, with D tentatively TRBD1 (5 bases). Trimming cost V 0 bases and J 7 bases, with 8 bases left between them. Germline loops: CDR1 SGHNT, CDR2 YYREEE (reference sequence). The CDR3 runs to 14 residues. This CDR3 is CASSLDRNNSPLHF. The CDR3 coding sequence is TGTGCCAGCAGCTTGGACAGGAACAATTCACCCCTCCACTTT. Based on the CDR3 plus reference TRBV5-4 and TRBJ1-6, the full variable domain is ETGVTQSPTHLIKTRGQQVTLRCSSQSGHNTVSWYQQALGQGPQFIFQYYREEENGRGNFPPRFSGLQFPNYSSELNVNALELDDSALYLCASSLDRNNSPLHFGNGTRLTVT.

This clone was recorded once. V gene TRBV7-9 combines with J gene TRBJ2-7; the D is unclear. Trimming left V 0 bases short and J 4 bases short, with 13 bases between. Germline V gene lookup returns CDR1 SEHNR and CDR2 FQNEAQ (reference sequence). CDR3 length equals 15 residues. The CDR3 sequence: CASSLASGAAYEQYF. The CDR3 coding sequence is TGTGCCAGCAGCTTAGCTTCGGGTGCTGCATACGAGCAGTACTTC.

The J gene is TRBJ1-3, the V gene TRBV15; D unclear. V dropped 0 bases and J dropped 0 bases, with 9 bases sitting between them. CDR3 length: 16 amino acids. CDR1 is LNHNV and CDR2 is YYDKDF in the germline V gene (reference sequence). In DNA, the CDR3 is TGTGCCACCAGCAGAGATCTTGGCCGCTCTGGAAACACCATATATTTT. Residues: CATSRDLGRSGNTIYF.

This clone was seen a single time. Other nucleotide sequences from this sample produce the same CDR3. This chain links TRBV5-1 with TRBJ2-1; 13 nucleotides agree with TRBD2. The CDR3 runs 16 residues. Germline V gives CDR1 SGHRS, CDR2 YFSETQ. The J segment lost 4 bases and the V segment lost 0 bases, leaving 1 base of the junction unmatched. The CDR3 coding sequence is TGCGCCAGCAGCTTGGGACTAGCGGGAGGATACAATGAGCAGTTCTTC. Its protein is CASSLGLAGGYNEQFF.

This clone appeared once. This chain links TRBV19 with TRBJ2-7; weak D call: TRBD1 (6 bases). The germline gives CDR1 LNHDA, CDR2 SQIVND (reference sequence). V shed 4 bases and J shed 1 base, with 11 bases lying between them. The CDR3 has 14 amino acids. The CDR3 coding sequence is TGTGCCAGTAGTACTCGGGACAAGTCCTACGAGCAGTACTTC. Its protein is CASSTRDKSYEQYF.

This clone appeared a single time. The rearrangement links TRBV7-9 to TRBJ2-5; TRBD2 matches 7 bases. This CDR3 is 19 amino acids long. Germline loops: CDR1 SEHNR, CDR2 FQNEAQ (reference sequence). The ends lost 5 bases at V and 0 bases at J; junction bases unmatched: 18. CDR3 residues: CASSTLDPPRGENQETQYF. In DNA, the CDR3 is TGTGCCAGCAGCACCCTAGACCCCCCTCGGGGGGAAAACCAAGAGACCCAGTACTTC.

The V gene is TRBV28, the J gene TRBJ2-3; maybe TRBD1 (6 bases). Between the trimmed V and J ends, which lost 9 bases and 5 bases, there was a span of 12 bases. CDR1 and CDR2 from the germline V gene are MDHEN and SYDVKM. The CDR3 covers 12 residues. CDR3 coding DNA: TGTGCCAGTGAGGGGGATCAAGATACGCAGTATTTT. Translating gives CASEGDQDTQYF.

The sample holds one count of this clone. This chain's CDR3 is CASSLGGNTEAFF. The CDR3 nucleotides are TGTGCCAGCAGCTTAGGGGGGAACACTGAAGCTTTCTTT. The chain couples TRBV2 to TRBJ1-1, with a tentative D call TRBD1 (6 bases). CDR1 is SNHLY, CDR2 FYNNEI, per germline. The V gene lost 6 bases and the J gene lost 1 base, with 9 bases spanning the gap. This CDR3 is built from 13 residues.

This chain joins TRBV6-6 and TRBJ2-3, with 8 bases aligning to TRBD2. With V trimmed by 2 bases and J by 1 base, 5 bases remained unmatched. Germline CDR1 MNHNY, CDR2 SVGAGI (reference sequence). The CDR3 contains 16 residues. CDR3 in DNA: TGTGCCAGCAGTTACCTACTAGCGGAACGCACAGATACGCAGTATTTT. Its translation is CASSYLLAERTDTQYF.

The genes are TRBV4-1 and TRBJ1-5; no clear D. Germline assignment: CDR1 MGHRA and CDR2 YSYEKL. V was shortened by 0 bases and J by 0 bases, with 9 bases between the two germline ends. The CDR3 totals 16 residues. The CDR3 coding sequence is TGCGCCAGCAGCCAAGATATAACGGTTAGCAATCAGCCCCAGCATTTT. Encoded protein: CASSQDITVSNQPQHF.

The chain joins TRBV28 to TRBJ1-2; D is unresolved. Per germline, CDR1 MDHEN and CDR2 SYDVKM. This CDR3 spans 14 amino acids. Trimming removed 5 bases at V and 5 bases at J, with 15 bases between. The CDR3 is CASSPRVARYGYTF. CDR3 coding DNA: TGTGCCAGCAGTCCACGGGTGGCGAGGTATGGCTACACCTTC.

Details on this clone: Other DNA sequences within the sample encode an identical CDR3. This chain links TRBV7-9 with TRBJ2-3; D might be TRBD2 (6 bases). CDR3 length: 15 residues. V lost 3 bases, J lost 2 bases, and 12 bases lay in between. Germline V gene lookup returns CDR1 SEHNR and CDR2 FQNEAQ (reference sequence). The CDR3 coding sequence is TGTGCCAGCAGCTTCCCGGGAGTTTCCACAGATACGCAGTATTTT. Its protein is CASSFPGVSTDTQYF.

V and J are TRBV9 and TRBJ2-6, with TRBD1 matching over 7 bases. CDR1 and CDR2 from the germline V gene are SGDLS and YYNGEE. The CDR3 is 19 residues long. V shed 4 bases, J shed 0 bases, and the junction held 13 bases outside the gene matches. The CDR3 DNA reads TGTGCCAGCAGCCCACGGGACAGATGGACAAGCTCTGGGGCCAACGTCCTGACTTTC. Encoded protein: CASSPRDRWTSSGANVLTF.

A word on this clone: The same CDR3 can be traced to other DNA sequences in this sample. The chain employs TRBV10-3 and TRBJ1-6, with D perhaps TRBD1 (5 bases). The CDR3 consists of 13 residues. Germline CDR1 and CDR2: ENHRY and SYGVKD. V was cut by 6 bases and J by 4 bases, with 7 bases left in between. CDR3 coding DNA: TGTGCCATCAGAGGGGATTATAATTCACCCCTCCACTTT. Translation gives CAIRGDYNSPLHF.